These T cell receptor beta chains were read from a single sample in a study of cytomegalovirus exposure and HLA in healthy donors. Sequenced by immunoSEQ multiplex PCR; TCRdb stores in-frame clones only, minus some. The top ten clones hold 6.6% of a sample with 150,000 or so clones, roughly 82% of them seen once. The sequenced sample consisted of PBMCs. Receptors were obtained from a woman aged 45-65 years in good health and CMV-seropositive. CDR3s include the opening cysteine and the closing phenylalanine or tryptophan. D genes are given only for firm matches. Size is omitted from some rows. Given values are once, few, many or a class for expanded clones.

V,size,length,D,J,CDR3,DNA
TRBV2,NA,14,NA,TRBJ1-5,CASQPQGSNQPQHF,TGTGCCAGCCAGCCCCAGGGGTCGAATCAGCCCCAGCATTTT
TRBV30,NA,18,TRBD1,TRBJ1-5,CAWRQIDREDEGNQPQHF,TGTGCCTGGAGGCAAATAGACAGGGAAGATGAGGGCAATCAGCCCCAGCATTTT
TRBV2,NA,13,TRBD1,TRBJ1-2,CASRGTGSHGYTF,TGTGCCAGCAGGGGGACAGGGTCGCATGGCTACACCTTC
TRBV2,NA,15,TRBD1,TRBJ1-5,CASSHRTGNDQPQHF,TGTGCCAGCAGCCACCGGACAGGGAATGATCAGCCCCAGCATTTT
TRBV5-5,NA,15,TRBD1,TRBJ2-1,CASSSGTGVHNEQFF,TGTGCCAGCAGCTCCGGGACAGGGGTACATAATGAGCAGTTCTTC
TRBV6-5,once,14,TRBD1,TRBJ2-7,CASSRGTGINEQYF,TGTGCCAGCAGTCGCGGGACAGGGATAAACGAGCAGTACTTC
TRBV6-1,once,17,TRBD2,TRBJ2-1,CASSGPGLAGGREEQFF,TGTGCCAGCAGTGGCCCGGGACTAGCGGGGGGTCGGGAGGAGCAGTTCTTC
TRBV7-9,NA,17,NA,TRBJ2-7,CASSSSSSGWGVYEQYF,TGTGCCAGTAGCTCCAGCTCCAGTGGCTGGGGGGTCTACGAGCAGTACTTC
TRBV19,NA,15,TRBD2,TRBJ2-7,CASSIVSGGSYEQYF,TGTGCCAGTAGTATAGTGAGCGGGGGTTCCTACGAGCAGTACTTC
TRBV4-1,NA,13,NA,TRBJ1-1,CASTATGRTEAFF,TGCGCCAGCACCGCTACAGGGCGCACTGAAGCTTTCTTT
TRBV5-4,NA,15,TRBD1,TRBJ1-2,CASSLKTGFNYGYTF,TGTGCCAGCAGCCTTAAGACAGGGTTTAACTATGGCTACACCTTC
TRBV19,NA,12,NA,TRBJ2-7,CASSVTGYEQYF,TGTGCCAGTAGTGTGACTGGGTACGAGCAGTACTTC
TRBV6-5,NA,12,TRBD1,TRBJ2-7,CASSTGANEQYF,TGTGCCAGCAGCACAGGGGCGAACGAGCAGTACTTC
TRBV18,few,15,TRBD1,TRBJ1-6,CASSPPGQPNSPLHF,TGTGCCAGCTCACCCCCGGGACAGCCGAATTCACCCCTCCACTTT
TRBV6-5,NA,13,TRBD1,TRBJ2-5,CASREGGVETQYF,TGTGCCAGCAGAGAAGGGGGCGTGGAGACCCAGTACTTC
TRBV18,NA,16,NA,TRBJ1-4,CASSPTLGATNEKLFF,TGTGCCAGCTCCCCGACCTTGGGCGCAACTAATGAAAAACTGTTTTTT
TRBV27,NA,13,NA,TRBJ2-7,CASSPRTAYEQYF,TGTGCCAGCAGCCCCAGAACCGCCTACGAGCAGTACTTC
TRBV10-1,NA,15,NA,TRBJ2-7,CASIVRDSPFGEQYF,TGCGCCAGCATCGTCAGGGATAGTCCCTTTGGCGAGCAGTACTTC
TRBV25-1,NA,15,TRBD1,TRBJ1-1,CASSELGQGATEAFF,TGTGCCAGCAGTGAACTAGGACAGGGTGCCACTGAAGCTTTCTTT
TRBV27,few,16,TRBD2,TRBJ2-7,CASKPRISGAPYEQYF,TGTGCCAGCAAACCGAGGATTAGCGGGGCCCCCTACGAGCAGTACTTC
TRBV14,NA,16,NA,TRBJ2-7,CASSQVLPPTTYEQYF,TGTGCCAGCAGCCAAGTTTTACCTCCTACCACCTACGAGCAGTACTTC
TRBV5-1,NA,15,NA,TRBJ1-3,CASSLGRVNGDTIYF,TGCGCCAGCAGCTTGGGCCGGGTGAACGGGGACACCATATATTTT
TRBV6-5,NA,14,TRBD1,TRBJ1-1,CASSYSQGSTEAFF,TGTGCCAGCAGTTACTCACAGGGGTCCACTGAAGCTTTCTTT
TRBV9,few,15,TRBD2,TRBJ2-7,CASSATSGFSDEQYF,TGTGCCAGCAGCGCAACTAGCGGGTTTTCCGACGAGCAGTACTTC